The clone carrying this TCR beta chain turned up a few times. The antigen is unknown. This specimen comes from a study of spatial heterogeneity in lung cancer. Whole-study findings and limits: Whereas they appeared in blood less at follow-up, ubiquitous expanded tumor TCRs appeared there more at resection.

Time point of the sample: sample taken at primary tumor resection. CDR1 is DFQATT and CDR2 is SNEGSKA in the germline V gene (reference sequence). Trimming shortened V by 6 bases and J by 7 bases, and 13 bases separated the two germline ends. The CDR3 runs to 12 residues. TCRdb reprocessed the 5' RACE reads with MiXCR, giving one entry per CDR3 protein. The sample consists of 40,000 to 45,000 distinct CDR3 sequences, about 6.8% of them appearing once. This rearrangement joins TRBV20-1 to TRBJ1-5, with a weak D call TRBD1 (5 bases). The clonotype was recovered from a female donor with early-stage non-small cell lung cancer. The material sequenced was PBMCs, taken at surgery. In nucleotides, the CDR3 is TGCAGTGCCCTGGGCGGGGACCAGCCCCAGCATTTT. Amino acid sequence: CSALGGDQPQHF.